This record covers a single T cell receptor beta chain. As yet, its antigen is unknown. Amplification targeted TCR beta CDR3 regions from RNA transcripts. With the HTBI primer set, the TCR CDR3 went through a first round of RT-PCR. MiXCR was run by TCRdb on the multiplex PCR reads, yielding one entry per CDR3 protein. The data hold hundreds of thousands of distinct CDR3 sequences, with about 20% observed a single time. PBMCs were derived from under 13 ml fresh peripheral blood. V was trimmed by 3 bases and J by 0 bases, leaving 20 bases between them. CDR1 is LNHDA and CDR2 is SQIVND in the germline V gene (reference sequence). This CDR3 region has 18 residues. The sample originates from a study of T cells in Graves' hyperthyroidism and ophthalmopathy. Findings of the study overall: Most clonotypes expanded in thyroid above 0.001 were likewise present in blood.

The source of this sequence is a young man with Graves' ophthalmopathy. Material for sequencing was blood. The chain recombines TRBV19 with TRBJ1-2; unclear D gene. The CDR3 loop is CASSIVDGLGATNYGYTF. The CDR3 DNA reads as TGTGCCAGTAGTATCGTCGACGGATTAGGAGCTACTAACTATGGCTACACCTTC.